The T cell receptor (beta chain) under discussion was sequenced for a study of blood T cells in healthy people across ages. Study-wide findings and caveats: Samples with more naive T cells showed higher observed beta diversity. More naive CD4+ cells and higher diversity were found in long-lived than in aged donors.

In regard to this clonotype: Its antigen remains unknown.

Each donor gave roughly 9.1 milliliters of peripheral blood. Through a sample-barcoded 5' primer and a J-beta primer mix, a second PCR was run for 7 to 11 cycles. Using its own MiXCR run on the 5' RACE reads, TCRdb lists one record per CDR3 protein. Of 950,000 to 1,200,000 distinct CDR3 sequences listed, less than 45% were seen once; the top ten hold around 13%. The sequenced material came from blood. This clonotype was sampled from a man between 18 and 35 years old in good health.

The CDR3 DNA reads as TGCGCCAGCAGCCTCATACCTGGGGATGAGCAGTTCTTC. This codes for CASSLIPGDEQFF. The rearrangement joins TRBV4-1 to TRBJ2-1; no firm D call. Germline V CDR1 and CDR2: MGHRA, YSYEKL. The ends were cut back, 4 bases at V and 8 bases at J, with 12 bases in the middle. CDR3 length: 13 amino acids.